This T cell receptor (beta chain) was sequenced in a study of T-cell memory formation after mild COVID-19. In the study overall: In these data, TCR clusters were largely donor specific.

The germline CDR1 and CDR2 sequences are SGHDT and YYEEEE. This CDR3 contains 16 residues. The V and J ends lost 2 bases and 6 bases respectively, with 17 bases between them. Study results and caveats: While clones contracting from day 15 to 85 were balanced between CD4 and CD8, later expanders leaned CD4+. Pre-infection memory already had some responding clones, implying cross-reactive memory joined.

Comments on this clonotype: As yet, its antigen is unknown.

In TCRdb, the 5' RACE reads were re-called with MiXCR into one record per CDR3 protein. The sample consists of about 350,000 distinct CDR3 sequences, about an eighth of them appearing once. The V gene is TRBV5-6, the J gene TRBJ2-2, with D perhaps matching TRBD1 or TRBD2 (5 bases each). The receptor was isolated from a man aged 18 to 29 who had mild COVID-19 (a few samples of this study predate the infection). Cell type and time point are not known. Specimen: PBMCs or a T cell subset sorted from them (not recorded which). The CDR3 is CASSFPGTVGAGELFF. The CDR3 DNA reads as TGTGCCAGCAGCTTTCCCGGCACCGTGGGGGCCGGGGAGCTGTTTTTT.